The 18 T cell receptor beta chains below were found in one sample sequenced in a study of cytotoxic CD8 clonotypes in ibrutinib-treated CLL. Here immunoSEQ multiplex PCR was the method, and the copy in TCRdb shows in-frame clones only, minus some. Of some 290,000 clones in the sample, 80% were seen once. The input for sequencing was PBMCs, taken before ibrutinib treatment. Source of these receptors: a human donor with chronic lymphocytic leukemia.

As DNA, the CDR3 is TGTGCCAGCAAAAAGACTCTTAGCTCCTACGAGCAGTACTTC. It translates to CASKKTLSSYEQYF. The rearrangement joins TRBV6-6 to TRBJ2-7; D is unresolved. Germline CDR1 reads MNHNY; CDR2 reads SVGAGI (reference sequence). V lost 7 bases and J lost 0, with 13 bases in between. The CDR3 is 14 residues long.

J is TRBJ2-7 and V is TRBV7-2; TRBD2 matches 8 bases. The CDR3 has 15 residues. V lost 6 bases, J lost 3 bases, and 10 bases stayed unmatched. CDR1 and CDR2 from the germline V gene are SGHTA and FQGNSA. The CDR3 here is CASSLTSGQLYEQYF. The DNA of the CDR3 is TGTGCCAGCAGTCTAACTAGCGGACAGCTCTACGAGCAGTACTTC.

The chain combines TRBV6-5 with TRBJ2-1; 7 nucleotides agree with TRBD2. The CDR3 has 15 amino acids. Trimming took 5 bases from V and 9 from J; bases not matched to a gene: 13. Germline values: CDR1 MNHEY, CDR2 SVGAGI. The CDR3 DNA reads TGTGCCAGCAGTCTACTAGCGACGAAAAATAGTGAGCAGTTCTTC. This translates into CASSLLATKNSEQFF.

This clone appeared a few times. V gene TRBV9 combines with J gene TRBJ1-1, with TRBD1 matching 7 bases. V gave up 3 bases and J gave up 0 bases; unmatched junction bases: 8. CDR3 length: 16 amino acids. Germline-derived CDR1 and CDR2 are SGDLS and YYNGEE. CDR3 loop: CASSAPQGQLNTEAFF. The CDR3 DNA sequence: TGTGCCAGCAGCGCACCCCAGGGACAGTTGAACACTGAAGCTTTCTTT.

The chain employs TRBV6-6 and TRBJ2-2; D ambiguous. The germline CDR1 and CDR2 sequences are MNHNY and SVGAGI (reference sequence). The CDR3 consists of 13 residues. Trimming removed 8 bases at V and 10 bases at J, with 17 bases between. The CDR3 coding sequence is TGTGCCAGCGGTTTGGTATCTTTAGCGGAGCTGTTTTTT. This encodes CASGLVSLAELFF.

This clone was seen a few times. This rearrangement joins TRBV11-2 to TRBJ2-6; D gene ambiguous. Trimming removed 1 base at V and 2 bases at J, with 3 bases between. Germline values: CDR1 SGHAT, CDR2 FQNNGV. CDR3 length: 14 residues. DNA for the CDR3: TGTGCCAGCAGCTTAGTGGCTGGGGCCAACGTCCTGACTTTC. It yields the protein CASSLVAGANVLTF. The variable domain in full, with the rest retrieved from reference TRBV11-2 and TRBJ2-6, is EAGVAQSPRYKIIEKRQSVAFWCNPISGHATLYWYQQILGQGPKLLIQFQNNGVVDDSQLPKDRFSAERLKGVDSTLKIQPAKLEDSAVYLCASSLVAGANVLTFGAGSRLTVL.

CDR3 coding DNA: TGTGCCGGAAACTCCGGGACTAGCGGGAGGGCCATTAGGAATGAGCAGTTCTTC. Translation: CAGNSGTSGRAIRNEQFF. The gene calls are TRBV27 and TRBJ2-1, with 16 nucleotides matching TRBD2. Germline V gene data show CDR1 as MNHEY and CDR2 as SMNVEV (reference sequence). The length of the CDR3 is 18 residues. V shed 11 bases and J 7 bases; nucleotides not matched to a gene: 17.

The chain joins TRBV6-5 to TRBJ1-1; D is undetermined. Germline V gene sequence: CDR1 MNHEY, CDR2 SVGAGI. Trimming took off 4 bases at V and 0 bases at J, with 6 bases between the two ends. The length of the CDR3 is 13 residues. The CDR3 DNA reads TGTGCCAGCAGTTTCTCAATGAACACTGAAGCTTTCTTT. As protein: CASSFSMNTEAFF.

This chain uses TRBV11-2 with TRBJ2-3; tentative D call: TRBD2 (5 bases). Germline CDR1 reads SGHAT; CDR2 reads FQNNGV. Trimming pared 3 bases from V and 0 bases from J, leaving 13 bases between. This CDR3 comprises 16 residues. The CDR3 region is CASSLDLAGSTDTQYF. In DNA form, the CDR3 reads TGTGCCAGCAGCTTGGACCTAGCTGGAAGCACAGATACGCAGTATTTT.

This clone was detected a few times. V usage is TRBV6-5 and J usage is TRBJ2-7, with 7 bases fitting TRBD1. V trimming: 0 bases; J trimming: 4 bases; junction bases outside the gene matches: 9. The CDR3 has 16 amino acids. Germline V gene data show CDR1 as MNHEY and CDR2 as SVGAGI. CDR3 sequence: CASSYSVRDSPYEQYF. DNA for the CDR3: TGTGCCAGCAGTTACTCCGTTCGGGACAGTCCGTACGAGCAGTACTTC.

This clone was counted only a few times. The chain has TRBV7-8 and TRBJ2-1; no clear D. Germline V gives CDR1 SGHVS, CDR2 FQNEAQ. V lost 4 bases, J lost 3 bases, and 13 bases lay in between. The CDR3 consists of 15 residues. The CDR3 DNA reads as TGTGCCAGCAGCTCTGGACGGGCTGGCTACAATGAGCAGTTCTTC. It is translated as CASSSGRAGYNEQFF.

The chain combines TRBV18 with TRBJ1-2; D possibly corresponds to TRBD1 (5 bases). V lost 0 bases, J lost 7 bases, and 12 bases lay in between. CDR3 size: 14 residues. The germline gives CDR1 KGHSH, CDR2 LQKENI. The CDR3 DNA follows: TGTGCCAGCTCACCACCGTCGGACACGGGTGGCTACACCTTC. Residues: CASSPPSDTGGYTF.

Here the CDR3 DNA reads TGTGCCAGCAGCCCCAACGACTGGTTGAACTACGAGCAGTACTTC. Its translation: CASSPNDWLNYEQYF. The chain links TRBV9 to TRBJ2-7; D ambiguous. With 4 bases removed from V and 3 bases from J, the gap between germline ends came to 17 bases. The germline V gene encodes CDR1 SGDLS and CDR2 YYNGEE. The CDR3 is 15 residues long.

The chain joins TRBV5-1 to TRBJ2-7, with D perhaps matching TRBD2 (6 bases). The CDR3 is 14 residues long. Deletions cut 1 base from V and 7 bases from J, with 15 bases between. The germline CDR1 and CDR2 sequences are SGHRS and YFSETQ. CDR3 coding DNA: TGCGCCAGCAGCTTGAGGGCGTCGGCGGGAGAGCAGTACTTC. Protein: CASSLRASAGEQYF.

The J gene is TRBJ2-1, the V gene TRBV7-9; 10 positions match TRBD2. V dropped 7 bases and J dropped 4; count of bases not matched to a gene: 4. The CDR3 is made up of 14 amino acids. Germline CDR1 SEHNR, CDR2 FQNEAQ (reference sequence). CDR3 residues: CASTSGSEYNEQFF. CDR3 sequence (DNA): TGTGCCAGCACTAGCGGGAGTGAATACAATGAGCAGTTCTTC.

This chain joins TRBV6-6 and TRBJ1-5; D gene ambiguous. From germline, CDR1 is MNHNY and CDR2 SVGAGI (reference sequence). The germline V and J ends were trimmed by 2 bases and 3 bases, with 5 bases remaining between them. The CDR3 is 13 amino acids. The DNA for the CDR3 is TGTGCCAGCAGTTACGGAAACAATCAGCCCCAGCATTTT. The encoded protein is CASSYGNNQPQHF.

This chain connects TRBV7-7 to TRBJ2-7; no clear D gene. This CDR3 is 14 amino acids long. Looked up from germline, CDR1 is SSHAT and CDR2 is FNYEAQ (reference sequence). The V gene lost 2 bases and the J gene lost 3 bases, with 11 bases spanning the gap. The CDR3 is CASSLRPSGYEQYF. CDR3 DNA sequence: TGTGCCAGCAGCTTACGCCCGTCAGGCTACGAGCAGTACTTC.

The chain is built from TRBV7-2 and TRBJ1-4; 8 nucleotides agree with TRBD1. The germline V gene encodes CDR1 SGHTA and CDR2 FQGNSA. The trim removed 5 bases at V and 1 base at J, leaving 12 bases unmatched. The CDR3 totals 18 residues. CDR3 DNA sequence: TGTGCCAGCAGCCCCCGGACAGGGCTGGCGAAAACTAATGAAAAACTGTTTTTT. Residues: CASSPRTGLAKTNEKLFF. The entire variable domain, with the rest obtained from reference TRBV7-2 and TRBJ1-4, is as follows: GAGVSQSPSNKVTEKGKDVELRCDPISGHTALYWYRQSLGQGLEFLIYFQGNSAPDKSGLPSDRFSAERTGGSVSTLTIQRTQQEDSAVYLCASSPRTGLAKTNEKLFFGSGTQLSVL.